A single sample gave rise to the 13 T cell receptor beta chains below, sequenced in a study of shared clonotypes between healthy human individuals. Measured with immunoSEQ multiplex PCR; TCRdb has only the in-frame clones, and not every one. The table shows 2 million to 2.5 million clones, with approximately 96% occurring only once. The sequenced sample consisted of naive CD4+ T cells sorted from blood. As for subset: CD45RA+ positively selected. Source of these receptors: a man aged 18 to 35 in good health.

The rearrangement joins TRBV10-3 to TRBJ2-1; 8 nucleotides align to TRBD2. The CDR3 length is 16 residues. J lost 9 bases, V lost 0 bases, and 10 bases had no gene match. Germline values: CDR1 ENHRY, CDR2 SYGVKD. The chain's CDR3 is CAISESSGGGIGEQFF. The CDR3 DNA is TGTGCCATCAGTGAGTCGAGCGGGGGCGGGATTGGTGAGCAGTTCTTC.

The chain employs TRBV5-1 and TRBJ2-7, with TRBD2 matching 14 bases. CDR3 length: 17 amino acids. CDR1 and CDR2 from the germline V gene are SGHRS and YFSETQ. J was trimmed by 4 bases and V by 7 bases; bases with no gene match: 13. The CDR3 reads CASGRGLAGGIPYEQYF. The CDR3 DNA reads as TGCGCCAGCGGTCGTGGACTAGCGGGAGGAATACCGTACGAGCAGTACTTC. The whole variable domain, filled in from reference TRBV5-1 and TRBJ2-7, reads KAGVTQTPRYLIKTRGQQVTLSCSPISGHRSVSWYQQTPGQGLQFLFEYFSETQRNKGNFPGRFSGRQFSNSRSEMNVSTLELGDSALYLCASGRGLAGGIPYEQYFGPGTRLTVT.

Notes on this clone: The identical CDR3 is also encoded by other nucleotide sequences in the sample. The chain links TRBV5-1 to TRBJ2-7; D remains unclear. Germline V gene lookup returns CDR1 SGHRS and CDR2 YFSETQ. This CDR3 region has 13 residues. Trimming shortened V by 0 bases and J by 0 bases, and 4 bases separated the two germline ends. The CDR3 spells CASSLASSYEQYF. The CDR3 DNA sequence: TGCGCCAGCAGCTTGGCCTCCTCCTACGAGCAGTACTTC.

As regards this clone: Compared with germline, one end of the junction differs, possibly owing to a read error. The chain recombines TRBV7-2 with TRBJ2-3, with unresolved D. This CDR3 contains 15 residues. CDR1 is SGHTA and CDR2 is FQGNSA in the germline V gene. The CDR3 region has the DNA TGTGCCAGCACCTTACCTTTCGGAGTCACAGATACGCAGTATTTT. Encoded protein: CASTLPFGVTDTQYF.

Regarding this clone: This sample includes further DNA sequences coding for the same CDR3. The chain has TRBV28 and TRBJ1-1; D is possibly TRBD1 (6 bases). Trimming pared 2 bases from V and 4 bases from J, leaving 11 bases between. Germline loops: CDR1 MDHEN, CDR2 SYDVKM. This CDR3 has 14 amino acids. CDR3 region: CASSLGGLGTEAFF. The CDR3 nucleotides are TGTGCCAGCAGTTTAGGGGGCTTGGGCACTGAAGCTTTCTTT.

A word on this clone: Other DNA sequences in this specimen translate into the identical CDR3. The rearrangement joins TRBV5-4 to TRBJ2-7; TRBD2 is a possible D gene (5 bases). Trimming took 4 bases from V and 2 from J, leaving 19 bases between them. The CDR3 contains 16 residues. The germline gives CDR1 SGHNT, CDR2 YYREEE (reference sequence). The CDR3 sequence is CASSDGRDRSAYEQYF. CDR3 DNA: TGTGCCAGCAGCGACGGTCGGGATAGATCAGCCTACGAGCAGTACTTC.

The genes are TRBV19 and TRBJ2-6; tentatively, D is TRBD2 (6 bases). This CDR3 spans 15 amino acids. V was pared by 3 bases and J by 6 bases, with 12 bases between. Germline V CDR1 and CDR2: LNHDA, SQIVND (reference sequence). CDR3 DNA: TGTGCCAGTAGTATGGGCAGGGAGGCGGCCAACGTCCTGACTTTC. This sequence encodes CASSMGREAANVLTF.

The chain has TRBV5-1 and TRBJ1-2; tentative D call: TRBD1 (6 bases). The CDR3 sequence is 16 residues long. V lost 5 bases and J lost 5, with 22 bases in between. From germline, CDR1 is SGHRS and CDR2 YFSETQ. The CDR3 DNA reads TGCGCCAGCAGGCTGGAGTATTTCGGCAGGGGTTATGGCTACACCTTC. Protein sequence: CASRLEYFGRGYGYTF.

A remark on this clone: The same CDR3 can be traced to other DNA sequences in this sample. The J gene is TRBJ2-7, the V gene TRBV18; unclear D gene. CDR1 and CDR2 from the germline V gene are KGHSH and LQKENI. The CDR3 runs 12 residues. Trimming stripped 3 bases from V and 3 bases from J, with 6 bases between. This CDR3 is CASSPSDYEQYF. CDR3 in DNA: TGTGCCAGCTCACCCTCGGACTACGAGCAGTACTTC.

V is TRBV10-2 and J is TRBJ1-2, with D possibly being TRBD1 (6 bases). Trimming pared 5 bases from V and 8 bases from J, leaving 9 bases between. Germline V CDR1 and CDR2: WSHSY, SAAADI. The CDR3 has 11 amino acids. The CDR3, as DNA: TGCGCCAGCAGTACAGGGAGGGGCTACACCTTC. It yields the protein CASSTGRGYTF.

The J gene is TRBJ2-5, the V gene TRBV11-2, with D maybe TRBD1 (5 bases). The CDR3 is 15 amino acids. V was cut by 1 base and J by 2 bases, with 11 bases left in between. Germline loops: CDR1 SGHAT, CDR2 FQNNGV. This CDR3 reads CASSLVRATQETQYF. The CDR3 DNA follows: TGTGCCAGCAGCTTAGTCAGGGCCACTCAAGAGACCCAGTACTTC.

Comment on this clone: The sample holds other DNA sequences that translate to the same CDR3. The V call is TRBV5-1, the J call TRBJ2-3; no clear D. Trimming took 1 base from V and 0 from J, leaving 9 bases between them. The germline CDR1 and CDR2 sequences are SGHRS and YFSETQ. The CDR3 extends over 15 amino acids. The CDR3 region has the DNA TGCGCCAGCAGCTTGCCCTCCCCCAGCACAGATACGCAGTATTTT. Amino acid sequence: CASSLPSPSTDTQYF.

The rearrangement uses TRBV6-6 and TRBJ2-7; D perhaps matches TRBD1 (5 bases). The ends were cut back, 0 bases at V and 1 base at J, with 10 bases in the middle. The CDR3 spans 15 residues. CDR1 MNHNY and CDR2 SVGAGI come from the germline V gene (reference sequence). CDR3 amino acids: CASSYSYRNSYEQYF. The DNA of the CDR3 is TGTGCCAGCAGTTACTCGTACAGGAATTCCTACGAGCAGTACTTC.